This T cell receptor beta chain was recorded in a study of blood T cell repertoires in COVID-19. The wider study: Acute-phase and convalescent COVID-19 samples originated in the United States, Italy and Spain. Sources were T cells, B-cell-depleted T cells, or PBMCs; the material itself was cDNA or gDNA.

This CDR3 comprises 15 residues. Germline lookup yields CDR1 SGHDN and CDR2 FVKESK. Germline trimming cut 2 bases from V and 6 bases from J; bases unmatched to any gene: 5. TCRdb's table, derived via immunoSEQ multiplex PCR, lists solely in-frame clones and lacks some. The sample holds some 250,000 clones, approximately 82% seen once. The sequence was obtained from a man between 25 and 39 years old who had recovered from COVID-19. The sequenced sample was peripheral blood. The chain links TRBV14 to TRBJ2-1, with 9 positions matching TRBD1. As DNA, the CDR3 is TGTGCCAGCAGCCAACCCGGGACAGGGCCCAATGAGCAGTTCTTC. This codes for CASSQPGTGPNEQFF.